What follows are 26 T cell receptor beta chains derived from one specimen sequenced in a study of T cells in Graves' hyperthyroidism and ophthalmopathy. Amplification of TCR beta CDR3 regions was performed using RNA transcripts as template. The HTBI set primed first-round TCR CDR3 RT-PCR. Each CDR3 protein gets one entry after TCRdb re-called the multiplex PCR reads with MiXCR. This sample has some 550,000 distinct CDR3 sequences, with roughly a sixth found just once. Material for sequencing was blood. These receptors came from a woman aged 40 to 50 with Graves' ophthalmopathy.

This clonotype occurred many times. The chain recombines TRBV27 with TRBJ2-7; 9 bases map to TRBD2. The germline V gene encodes CDR1 MNHEY and CDR2 SMNVEV (reference sequence). The CDR3 sequence is 15 residues long. V shed 3 bases and J 4 bases; nucleotides not matched to a gene: 7. In nucleotides, the CDR3 is TGTGCCAGCAGTTTCGCAGCGGGAGGAGTTTACGAGCAGTACTTC. It yields the protein CASSFAAGGVYEQYF.

The chain carries TRBV4-1 and TRBJ2-3; D remains ambiguous. Germline values: CDR1 MGHRA, CDR2 YSYEKL. The CDR3 is 14 amino acids. Trimming removed 0 bases at V and 2 bases at J, with 6 bases between. CDR3 sequence: CASSQDGNTDTQYF. The CDR3 region has the DNA TGCGCCAGCAGCCAAGATGGGAACACAGATACGCAGTATTTT.

This clonotype was observed at least ten times. V usage is TRBV28 and J usage is TRBJ2-7; no definite D call. Trimming removed 4 bases from V and 3 bases from J, with 10 bases in between. Germline V lookup: CDR1 MDHEN, CDR2 SYDVKM. The CDR3 has 13 amino acids. The CDR3 reads CASSSINSYEQYF. CDR3 bases: TGTGCCAGCAGTTCCATCAACAGCTACGAGCAGTACTTC.

The chain carries TRBV27 and TRBJ1-2; 10 bases agree with TRBD1. The junction had 11 bases not matched to a gene; V was cut back by 6 bases and J by 4 bases. The CDR3 sequence is 16 residues long. Germline loops: CDR1 MNHEY, CDR2 SMNVEV (reference sequence). For the CDR3, the DNA is TGTGCCAGCAGGGCCCCCGGGACAGGGGCGTTCTATGGCTACACCTTC. It encodes CASRAPGTGAFYGYTF.

The chain employs TRBV5-4 and TRBJ2-1; 7 bases align to TRBD2. CDR3 length: 14 residues. CDR1 is SGHNT, CDR2 YYREEE, per germline (reference sequence). The J segment lost 3 bases and the V segment lost 4 bases, leaving 4 bases of the junction unmatched. CDR3 coding DNA: TGTGCCAGCAGCCCAACTAGCGACTACAATGAGCAGTTCTTC. It is translated as CASSPTSDYNEQFF.

This clonotype has more than one count but fewer than ten. J is TRBJ1-2 and V is TRBV11-2; TRBD1 agrees at 8 bases. CDR1 is SGHAT and CDR2 is FQNNGV in the germline V gene. CDR3 length equals 15 residues. V shed 2 bases and J 6 bases; nucleotides not matched to a gene: 8. CDR3 amino acids: CASSLRPGGEDGYTF. The CDR3 DNA sequence: TGTGCCAGCAGCTTAAGGCCAGGGGGCGAGGATGGCTACACCTTC.

The table lists this clonotype with many counts. The chain is built from TRBV27 and TRBJ2-1; the match to TRBD2 covers 9 bases. This CDR3 contains 16 residues. Germline trimming cut 7 bases from V and 5 bases from J; bases unmatched to any gene: 12. The germline CDR1 and CDR2 sequences are MNHEY and SMNVEV (reference sequence). Here the CDR3 reads CASTDGLAGSNNEQFF. The CDR3 DNA reads TGTGCCAGCACCGACGGGCTAGCGGGAAGTAACAATGAGCAGTTCTTC.

This clonotype was counted ten times or more. In nucleotides, the CDR3 is TGCAGTGCCCAGCCGGGACAGGGGAGTCGAGCTTTCTTT. Residues: CSAQPGQGSRAFF. V is TRBV20-1 and J is TRBJ1-1; 10 bases agree with TRBD1. CDR3 size: 13 residues. Trimming removed 6 bases from V and 10 bases from J; junction bases left unmatched: 11. Looked up from germline, CDR1 is DFQATT and CDR2 is SNEGSKA (reference sequence).

This clonotype was seen a few times. The chain uses TRBV28 and TRBJ1-5; TRBD1 agrees at 8 bases. CDR3 size: 14 residues. The V segment lost 7 bases and the J segment 3 bases; nucleotides outside the gene matches: 5. Germline V gene sequence: CDR1 MDHEN, CDR2 SYDVKM. CDR3: CASTRQGSNQPQHF. CDR3 in DNA: TGTGCCAGCACCCGACAGGGGTCCAATCAGCCCCAGCATTTT.

This clonotype appeared many times. This chain connects TRBV20-1 to TRBJ2-1; 8 nucleotides agree with TRBD2. Germline lookup yields CDR1 DFQATT and CDR2 SNEGSKA (reference sequence). With V trimmed by 2 bases and J by 7 bases, 10 bases remained unmatched. The CDR3 is 15 residues long. CDR3 sequence (DNA): TGCAGTGCTAGATCCAGCGGGAGTCCCGGGAATGAGCAGTTCTTC. Translating it yields CSARSSGSPGNEQFF.

This chain joins TRBV7-9 and TRBJ2-3, with 16 bases matching TRBD2. V lost 6 bases to trimming and J lost 0 bases; unmatched junction nucleotides: 12. The CDR3 has 20 amino acids. CDR1 is SEHNR, CDR2 FQNEAQ, per germline (reference sequence). CDR3 loop: CASRSGGTSGRGSSTDTQYF. In DNA form, the CDR3 reads TGTGCCAGCAGATCCGGGGGGACTAGCGGGAGGGGGTCTAGCACAGATACGCAGTATTTT.

The chain recombines TRBV6-6 with TRBJ1-1, with D unresolved. The CDR3 has 15 amino acids. V lost 0 bases, J lost 2 bases, and 10 bases lay in between. Germline loops: CDR1 MNHNY, CDR2 SVGAGI (reference sequence). CDR3 nucleotide sequence: TGTGCCAGCAGTTACTCTTCGGTGGTCAACACTGAAGCTTTCTTT. Amino acid sequence: CASSYSSVVNTEAFF.

The V call is TRBV20-1, the J call TRBJ2-1, with 9 positions matching TRBD2. CDR1 and CDR2 from the germline V gene are DFQATT and SNEGSKA (reference sequence). CDR3 length: 16 residues. V was clipped by 5 bases and J by 9 bases; unmatched bases: 17. The CDR3 region is CSAGHSGSPDNPEQFF. CDR3 nucleotide sequence: TGCAGTGCTGGGCATAGCGGGAGTCCGGACAATCCTGAGCAGTTCTTC.

In this sample, this clonotype turned up a few times. This sequence joins TRBV20-1 and TRBJ1-2; 8 nucleotides agree with TRBD1. V was clipped by 5 bases and J by 3 bases; unmatched bases: 8. Germline V lookup: CDR1 DFQATT, CDR2 SNEGSKA (reference sequence). This CDR3 contains 14 residues. As DNA, the CDR3 is TGCAGTGCTGATACAGGGGGTATCGACTATGGCTACACCTTC. Translated: CSADTGGIDYGYTF.

There are many counts of this clonotype. This chain links TRBV11-2 with TRBJ2-5; 13 positions agree with TRBD2. CDR1 and CDR2 from the germline V gene are SGHAT and FQNNGV. The J segment lost 4 bases and the V segment lost 3 bases, leaving 5 bases of the junction unmatched. This CDR3 is 16 amino acids long. CDR3 region: CASSFELAGGGETQYF. DNA of the CDR3: TGTGCCAGCAGCTTCGAACTAGCGGGAGGGGGAGAGACCCAGTACTTC.

This clonotype was seen a few times. The chain joins TRBV28 to TRBJ1-4; 9 bases align to TRBD1. Trimming cost V 10 bases and J 7 bases; bases outside gene matches: 13. CDR3 length: 15 amino acids. Looked up from germline, CDR1 is MDHEN and CDR2 is SYDVKM. The DNA for the CDR3 is TGTGCCAACAGCCTCCACAGGGGGCTGGGTGAAAAACTGTTTTTT. Protein sequence: CANSLHRGLGEKLFF.

The CDR3: CASVDGGTLLYGYTF. DNA for the CDR3: TGTGCCAGCGTCGATGGGGGAACCCTTCTCTATGGCTACACCTTC. The chain couples TRBV7-9 to TRBJ1-2, with D tentatively TRBD1 (5 bases). Deletions cut 8 bases from V and 4 bases from J, with 20 bases between. Germline-derived CDR1 and CDR2 are SEHNR and FQNEAQ (reference sequence). The length of the CDR3 is 15 residues.

This clonotype has ten or more counts. The chain links TRBV20-1 to TRBJ2-5; D ambiguous. Germline CDR1 reads DFQATT; CDR2 reads SNEGSKA (reference sequence). V shed 1 base and J shed 2 bases, with 8 bases lying between them. This CDR3 comprises 13 residues. The CDR3 DNA reads as TGCAGTGCTAGAGGACACCAACAAGAGACCCAGTACTTC. Protein product: CSARGHQQETQYF.

The genes are TRBV15 and TRBJ2-7; D unclear. Germline V gene lookup returns CDR1 LNHNV and CDR2 YYDKDF (reference sequence). V gave up 0 bases and J gave up 7 bases, with 7 bases separating them. The CDR3 covers 12 residues. Here the CDR3 DNA reads TGTGCCACCAGCAGAGATTACGGGGAGCAGTACTTC. Residues: CATSRDYGEQYF.

This clonotype was observed a few times. The genes are TRBV6-4 and TRBJ2-2; D unresolved. V was trimmed by 6 bases and J by 5 bases, leaving 7 bases between them. The length of the CDR3 is 12 residues. The germline gives CDR1 MRHNA, CDR2 SNTAGT. CDR3 sequence (DNA): TGTGCCAGCAGGCCAGCAACCGGGGAGCTGTTTTTT. It codes for CASRPATGELFF.

The J gene is TRBJ2-3, the V gene TRBV6-2 or TRBV6-3; no reliable D call. Germline CDR1 is MNHEY and CDR2 is SVGEGT. V was trimmed by 6 bases and J by 2 bases, leaving 21 bases between them. This CDR3 has 17 residues. The CDR3 nucleotides read TGTGCCAGCAGCAAAGTTCAAATCGGTAGCCACACAGATACGCAGTATTTT. Residues: CASSKVQIGSHTDTQYF.

This clonotype was seen ten or more times. In DNA, the CDR3 is TGCAGTGCAGGAGTAGTGAGCACAGATACGCAGTATTTT. It is translated as CSAGVVSTDTQYF. J is TRBJ2-3 and V is TRBV20-1; D is uncertain. This CDR3 has 13 residues. The germline CDR1 and CDR2 sequences are DFQATT and SNEGSKA (reference sequence). Trimming took 6 bases from V and 0 from J, leaving 10 bases between them.

This clonotype was found many times. This rearrangement joins TRBV5-1 to TRBJ1-2; 7 bases agree with TRBD1. CDR1 is SGHRS, CDR2 YFSETQ, per germline. This CDR3 comprises 14 residues. V gave up 4 bases and J gave up 8 bases; unmatched junction bases: 11. Written as DNA, the CDR3 is TGCGCCAGCAGCCTAACACCAGGGGGGGACGGCTACACCTTC. It codes for CASSLTPGGDGYTF.

This clonotype was seen only a few times. J is TRBJ2-1 and V is TRBV27; D not resolved. V was trimmed by 3 bases and J by 4 bases, leaving 13 bases between them. Germline assignment: CDR1 MNHEY and CDR2 SMNVEV (reference sequence). This CDR3 region has 15 residues. The CDR3 is CASSFVGPPYNEQFF. The CDR3 DNA reads as TGTGCCAGCAGTTTCGTGGGCCCACCTTACAATGAGCAGTTCTTC.

The chain has TRBV6-6 and TRBJ2-3; 8 positions match TRBD2. CDR3 length: 15 residues. Germline V CDR1 and CDR2: MNHNY, SVGAGI (reference sequence). The trim removed 0 bases at V and 5 bases at J, leaving 4 bases unmatched. CDR3 loop: CASSYSSGVGDTQYF. The CDR3 nucleotides are TGTGCCAGCAGTTACTCTAGCGGGGTGGGAGATACGCAGTATTTT.

This clonotype was picked up one time. This chain uses TRBV20-1 with TRBJ1-1, with D perhaps TRBD1 (6 bases). Germline values: CDR1 DFQATT, CDR2 SNEGSKA (reference sequence). The CDR3 covers 15 residues. The V end was cut by 4 bases, the J end by 4 bases, with 19 bases between. CDR3 region: CSAKQLPGDGTEAFF. Written as DNA, the CDR3 is TGCAGTGCTAAGCAACTCCCAGGGGATGGCACTGAAGCTTTCTTT.